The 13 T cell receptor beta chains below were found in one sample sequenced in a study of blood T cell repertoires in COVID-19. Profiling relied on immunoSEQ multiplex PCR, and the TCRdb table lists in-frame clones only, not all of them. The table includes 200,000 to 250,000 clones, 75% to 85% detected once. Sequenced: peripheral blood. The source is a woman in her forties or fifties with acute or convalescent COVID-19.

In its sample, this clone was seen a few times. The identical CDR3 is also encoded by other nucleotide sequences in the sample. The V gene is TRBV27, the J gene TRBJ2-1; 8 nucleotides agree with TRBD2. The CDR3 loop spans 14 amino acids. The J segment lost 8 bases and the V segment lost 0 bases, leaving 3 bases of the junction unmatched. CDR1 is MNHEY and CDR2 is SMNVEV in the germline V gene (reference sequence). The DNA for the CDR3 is TGTGCCAGCAGTTTATCTAGCGGGGTGGATGAGCAGTTCTTC. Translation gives CASSLSSGVDEQFF.

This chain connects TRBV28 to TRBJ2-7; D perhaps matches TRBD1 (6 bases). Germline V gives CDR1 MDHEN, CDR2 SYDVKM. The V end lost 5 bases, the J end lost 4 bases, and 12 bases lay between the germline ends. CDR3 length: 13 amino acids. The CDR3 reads CASSRTGRYEQYF. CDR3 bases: TGTGCCAGCAGTCGAACAGGGCGGTACGAGCAGTACTTC.

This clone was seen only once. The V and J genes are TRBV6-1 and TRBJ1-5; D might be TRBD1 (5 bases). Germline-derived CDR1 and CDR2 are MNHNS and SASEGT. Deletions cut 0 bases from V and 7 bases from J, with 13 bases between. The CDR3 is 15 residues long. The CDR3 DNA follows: TGTGCCAGCAGTGAAGCGCGGGGGGACCGGCAGCCCCAGCATTTT. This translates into CASSEARGDRQPQHF.

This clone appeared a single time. CDR3 DNA: TGTGCCAGCACTCCCAGGGCTAGCTACGAGCAGTACTTC. Translation gives CASTPRASYEQYF. The V call is TRBV11-2, the J call TRBJ2-7; D is possibly TRBD1 (5 bases). CDR3 length: 13 residues. Germline CDR1 SGHAT, CDR2 FQNNGV. The V gene lost 7 bases and the J gene lost 3 bases, with 13 bases spanning the gap.

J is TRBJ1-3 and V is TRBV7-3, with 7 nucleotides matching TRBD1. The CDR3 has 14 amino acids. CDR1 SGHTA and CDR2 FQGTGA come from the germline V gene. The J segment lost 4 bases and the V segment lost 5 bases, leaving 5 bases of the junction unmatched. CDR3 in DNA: TGTGCCAGCAGCCAAGGGGGCGTGGGAAACACCATATATTTT. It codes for CASSQGGVGNTIYF.

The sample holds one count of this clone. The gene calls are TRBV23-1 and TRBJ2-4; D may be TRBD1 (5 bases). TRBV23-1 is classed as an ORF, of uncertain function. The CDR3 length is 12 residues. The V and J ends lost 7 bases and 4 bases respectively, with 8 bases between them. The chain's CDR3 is CASKGRKNIQYF. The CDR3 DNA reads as TGCGCCAGCAAGGGGCGGAAAAACATTCAGTACTTC.

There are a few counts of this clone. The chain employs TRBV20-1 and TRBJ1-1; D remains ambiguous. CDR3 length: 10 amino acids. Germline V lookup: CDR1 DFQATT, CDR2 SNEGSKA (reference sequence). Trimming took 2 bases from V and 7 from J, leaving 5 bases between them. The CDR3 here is CSARQVEAFF. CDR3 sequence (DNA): TGCAGTGCTAGACAGGTTGAAGCTTTCTTT.

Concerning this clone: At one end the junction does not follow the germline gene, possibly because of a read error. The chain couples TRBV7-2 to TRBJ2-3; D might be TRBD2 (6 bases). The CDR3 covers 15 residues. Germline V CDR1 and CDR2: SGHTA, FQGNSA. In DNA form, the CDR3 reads TGTGCCAGCAGCTTAAAGCTGGGGGAGGCAGACACGCAGTATTTT. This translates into CASSLKLGEADTQYF.

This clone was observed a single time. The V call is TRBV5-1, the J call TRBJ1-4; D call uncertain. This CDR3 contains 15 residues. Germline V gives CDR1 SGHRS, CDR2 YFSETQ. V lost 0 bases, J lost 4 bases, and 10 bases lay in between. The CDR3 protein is CASSLAAGLNEKLFF. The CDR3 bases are TGCGCCAGCAGCTTGGCGGCAGGACTTAATGAAAAACTGTTTTTT.

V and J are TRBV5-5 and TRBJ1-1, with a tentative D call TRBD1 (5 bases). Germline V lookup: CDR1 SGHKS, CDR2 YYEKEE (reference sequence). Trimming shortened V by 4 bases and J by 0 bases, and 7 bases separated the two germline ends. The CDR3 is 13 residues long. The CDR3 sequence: CASSATVNTEAFF. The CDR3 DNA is TGTGCCAGCAGCGCGACAGTGAACACTGAAGCTTTCTTT.

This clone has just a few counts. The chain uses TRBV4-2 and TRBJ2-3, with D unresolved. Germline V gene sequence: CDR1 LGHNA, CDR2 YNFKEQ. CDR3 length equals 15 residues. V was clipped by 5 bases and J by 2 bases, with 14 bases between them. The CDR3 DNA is TGTGCCAGCAGCTTTCGACCCGCGGACACAGATACGCAGTATTTT. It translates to CASSFRPADTDTQYF.

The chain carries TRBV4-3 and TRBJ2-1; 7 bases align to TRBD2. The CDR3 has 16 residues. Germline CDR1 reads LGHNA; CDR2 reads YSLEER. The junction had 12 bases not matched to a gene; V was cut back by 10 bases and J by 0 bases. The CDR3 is CATSGTTSHSYNEQFF. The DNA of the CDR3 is TGCGCCACCTCGGGGACTACCTCACACTCCTACAATGAGCAGTTCTTC.

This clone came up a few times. The CDR3 coding sequence is TGTGCCAGCAGTGTGACCCGGGACAGGGGAGAGACCCAGTACTTC. This codes for CASSVTRDRGETQYF. This chain uses TRBV2 with TRBJ2-5; 10 bases agree with TRBD1. Germline assignment: CDR1 SNHLY and CDR2 FYNNEI. Trimming cost V 4 bases and J 4 bases; bases outside gene matches: 6. This CDR3 spans 15 amino acids.